The rows below give T cell receptor beta chains drawn from one sample of a study of T cell repertoires in cytomegalovirus infection. Each CDR3 protein gets one entry after TCRdb re-called the reads with MiXCR. The top ten hold approximately 1.8% of the sample, which has about 250,000 distinct CDR3 sequences, more than 9% seen once. What was sequenced was PBMCs. Receptor source: a human donor in good health (CMV status not recorded). Some clones in this sample may be carry-over from other donors' samples. Each CDR3 is given with its conserved first and last residue. A D gene is named only where the DNA matches it firmly. Not all rows give a size; the values are once, few, many and, for expanded clones, a class.

CATDGQGRQETQYF	TGTGCCACCGACGGACAGGGGCGACAAGAGACCCAGTACTTC	many	TRBV2	TRBJ2-5	TRBD1
CASSPSTDRVGTEAFF	TGTGCCAGCAGTCCTAGCACGGACAGGGTGGGAACTGAAGCTTTCTTT	many	TRBV28	TRBJ1-1	TRBD1
CASSSGFSGTQYF	TGTGCCAGCAGCTCCGGATTTAGCGGGACCCAGTACTTC	-	TRBV7-2	TRBJ2-5	-
CASSLDPAKLNTEAFF	TGTGCCAGCAGCTTAGATCCGGCAAAACTGAACACTGAAGCTTTCTTT	many	TRBV7-8	TRBJ1-1	-
CASSLSQGQGKWNQPQHF	TGTGCCAGCAGTTTATCACAAGGACAGGGAAAATGGAATCAGCCCCAGCATTTT	many	TRBV28	TRBJ1-5	TRBD1
CACGTRGYNEQFF	TGTGCCTGCGGGACTAGGGGGTACAATGAGCAGTTCTTC	few	TRBV6-1	TRBJ2-1	TRBD2
CASSRTGQGIYGYTF	TGCGCCAGCAGCCGGACGGGACAGGGAATCTATGGCTACACCTTC	few	TRBV4-1	TRBJ1-2	TRBD1
CASSNGVGAKNIQYF	TGTGCCAGCAGCAACGGGGTGGGAGCCAAAAACATTCAGTACTTC	many	TRBV6-2/TRBV6-3	TRBJ2-4	-
CASSELLAGDEQYF	TGTGCCAGCAGTGAGTTGCTAGCGGGAGACGAGCAGTACTTC	-	TRBV2	TRBJ2-7	TRBD2
CASSVGPQQEKLFF	TGTGCCAGTAGTGTGGGTCCCCAGCAGGAAAAACTGTTTTTT	-	TRBV19	TRBJ1-4	-
CASSPQQGNQPQHF	TGTGCCAGCAGTCCCCAACAGGGTAATCAGCCCCAGCATTTT	many	TRBV12-3/TRBV12-4	TRBJ1-5	-
CSAQGTGELFF	TGCAGTGCTCAGGGCACCGGGGAGCTGTTTTTT	-	TRBV20-1	TRBJ2-2	-
CSVDGRTGENTEAFF	TGCAGCGTTGATGGGAGGACAGGGGAGAACACTGAAGCTTTCTTT	few	TRBV29-1	TRBJ1-1	TRBD1
CASSGGTSSANTQYF	TGTGCCAGCAGCGGCGGGACTAGCTCAGCTAATACGCAGTATTTT	-	TRBV5-4	TRBJ2-3	TRBD2
CASSRNPGQGYNEQFF	TGTGCCAGCAGCCGTAACCCGGGACAGGGTTACAATGAGCAGTTCTTC	-	TRBV4-1	TRBJ2-1	TRBD1
CASSSSGGFSYEQYF	TGTGCCAGCAGCTCTAGCGGGGGGTTCTCCTACGAGCAGTACTTC	many	TRBV7-2	TRBJ2-7	TRBD2
CASRMTGGTGELFF	TGTGCCAGCAGGATGACAGGGGGGACCGGGGAGCTGTTTTTT	few	TRBV25-1	TRBJ2-2	TRBD1
CASSSDGPGTQYF	TGTGCCAGCAGCTCAGACGGACCCGGGACCCAGTACTTC	many	TRBV6-6	TRBJ2-5	-
CASSSPTNPSTDTQYF	TGTGCCAGCAGCAGCCCGACAAACCCCAGCACAGATACGCAGTATTTT	many	TRBV7-2	TRBJ2-3	-
CASRDYGSGTKNIQYF	TGCGCCAGCAGGGATTACGGGAGTGGGACCAAAAACATTCAGTACTTC	-	TRBV5-1	TRBJ2-4	-
CASSFRQNEAFF	TGTGCCAGCAGCTTTCGACAGAATGAAGCTTTCTTT	many	TRBV7-2	TRBJ1-1	-
CASSLSPGGGEQFF	TGTGCCAGCAGCCTGTCACCAGGGGGTGGTGAGCAGTTCTTC	-	TRBV14	TRBJ2-1	TRBD1
CASSGQAGAYEQYF	TGTGCCAGTAGCGGACAGGCAGGGGCCTACGAGCAGTACTTC	few	TRBV19	TRBJ2-7	TRBD1
CASSPTEVNTEAFF	TGTGCCAGCAGCCCGACGGAGGTGAACACTGAAGCTTTCTTT	many	TRBV7-8	TRBJ1-1	-
CASSLEAGNNEQFF	TGTGCCAGCAGCTTAGAAGCGGGAAACAATGAGCAGTTCTTC	many	TRBV11-2	TRBJ2-1	TRBD2
CASRPFRGKDTEAFF	TGTGCCAGCAGGCCATTTAGGGGGAAGGACACTGAAGCTTTCTTT	-	TRBV14	TRBJ1-1	-
CALRQESTNEKLFF	TGTGCCTTACGACAGGAATCAACTAATGAAAAACTGTTTTTT	-	TRBV28	TRBJ1-4	-
CASSLMGQGNTGELFF	TGTGCCAGCAGCTTGATGGGACAGGGGAACACCGGGGAGCTGTTTTTT	many	TRBV7-6	TRBJ2-2	TRBD1
CSVSNLTGTYQPQHF	TGCAGCGTTTCCAACCTGACAGGAACCTATCAGCCCCAGCATTTT	few	TRBV29-1	TRBJ1-5	-
CASSSTQGWEKLFF	TGTGCCAGCAGTTCCACCCAGGGTTGGGAAAAACTGTTTTTT	many	TRBV28	TRBJ1-4	-
CASSLHGGAYNEQFF	TGTGCCAGCAGCTTGCACGGGGGGGCCTACAATGAGCAGTTCTTC	few	TRBV7-9	TRBJ2-1	TRBD2